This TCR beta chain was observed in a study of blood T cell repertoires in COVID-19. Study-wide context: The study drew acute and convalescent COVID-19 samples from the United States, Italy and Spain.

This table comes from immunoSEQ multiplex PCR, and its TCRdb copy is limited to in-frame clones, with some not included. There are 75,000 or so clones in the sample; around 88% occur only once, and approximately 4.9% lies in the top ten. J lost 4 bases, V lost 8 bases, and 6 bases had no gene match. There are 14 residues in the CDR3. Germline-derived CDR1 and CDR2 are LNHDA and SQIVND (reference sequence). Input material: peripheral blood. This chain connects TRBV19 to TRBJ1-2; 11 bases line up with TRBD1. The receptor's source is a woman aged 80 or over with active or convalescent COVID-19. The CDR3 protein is CASRRTGGVYGYTF. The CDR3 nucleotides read TGTGCCAGTCGCCGGACAGGGGGCGTCTATGGCTACACCTTC.